The clone carrying this TCR beta chain was seen a single time. Treatment: around 19 received Ad26.COV2.S at low or high dose, single or two shots; about 5 received placebo; per-sample allocation not given. Vaccine and placebo recipients were sampled on day 63 after the first injection. Expressing Wuhan-strain SARS-CoV-2 spike, an Ad26 vector served as the vaccine. These data come from a study of Ad26.COV2.S vaccination and SARS-CoV-2 variants. CDR1 is SEHNR and CDR2 is FQNEAQ in the germline V gene (reference sequence). V was trimmed by 3 bases and J by 1 base, leaving 9 bases between them. CDR3 size: 14 residues. Only in-frame clones appear in the TCRdb table, and some are missing; sequencing was by immunoSEQ multiplex PCR. Among hundreds of thousands of clones listed, roughly 90% were seen once.

The chain combines TRBV7-9 with TRBJ2-5; D possibly corresponds to TRBD2 (6 bases). The sequence was collected from a person aged 18-65 years who received the Ad26.COV2.S COVID-19 vaccine or a placebo. The sample in question was peripheral blood, obtained in a trial of Ad26.COV2.S vaccine versus placebo. The CDR3 DNA is TGTGCCAGCAGCTTCCTAGCGCTCCAAGAGACCCAGTACTTC. This encodes CASSFLALQETQYF.